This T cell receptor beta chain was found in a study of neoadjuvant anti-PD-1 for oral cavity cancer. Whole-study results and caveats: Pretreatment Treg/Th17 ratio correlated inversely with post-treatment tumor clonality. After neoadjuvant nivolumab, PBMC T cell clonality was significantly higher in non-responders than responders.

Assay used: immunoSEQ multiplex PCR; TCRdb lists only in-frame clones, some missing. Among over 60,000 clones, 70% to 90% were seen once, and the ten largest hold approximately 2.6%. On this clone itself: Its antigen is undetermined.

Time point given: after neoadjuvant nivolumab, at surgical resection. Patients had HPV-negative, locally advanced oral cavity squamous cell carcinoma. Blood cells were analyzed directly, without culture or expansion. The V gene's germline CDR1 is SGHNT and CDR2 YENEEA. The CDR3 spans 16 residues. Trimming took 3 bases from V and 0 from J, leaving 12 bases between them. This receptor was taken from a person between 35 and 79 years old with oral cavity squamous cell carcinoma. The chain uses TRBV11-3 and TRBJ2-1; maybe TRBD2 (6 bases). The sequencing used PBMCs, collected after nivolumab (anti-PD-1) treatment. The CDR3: CASSFSGASSYNEQFF. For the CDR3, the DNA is TGTGCCAGCAGCTTTAGCGGAGCCAGCTCCTACAATGAGCAGTTCTTC.